Described below is a single TCR beta chain sequence and its context. This specimen comes from a study of regulatory T cells in long-lasting Graves disease. To make TCR beta libraries, researchers used iRepertoire HTBI primers and Arm-PCR of CDR3 regions. TCRdb re-derived calls from the multiplex PCR reads in MiXCR, one entry per CDR3 protein. The data show some 250,000 distinct CDR3 sequences, around 18% seen once. Stated time point: newly diagnosed GD, antithyroid drugs for less than 3 months. The authors made the TCR library using RNA they extracted from PBMCs. Blood from the periphery, around 10 milliliters in all, was drawn into EDTA tubes. These data were likewise used in another study, on T cells in Graves' hyperthyroidism and ophthalmopathy. In that study: A set of HTBI primers served as the primers for a first-round RT-PCR of the TCR CDR3.

The source material was peripheral blood mononuclear cells (PBMCs), sampled at new diagnosis, from a patient treated with antithyroid drugs. The clonotype was recovered from a woman in her twenties or thirties with Graves disease.

The CDR3 loop is CASSQFRTGGSGNTIYF. The CDR3, as DNA: TGTGCCAGCAGCCAATTTCGGACAGGGGGCTCTGGAAACACCATATATTTT. The chain couples TRBV14 to TRBJ1-3; TRBD1 aligns across 10 bases. V was clipped by 2 bases and J by 0 bases; unmatched bases: 4. Germline values: CDR1 SGHDN, CDR2 FVKESK. The CDR3 covers 17 residues.